This T cell receptor beta chain was documented in a study of PD-1 blockade in classical Hodgkin lymphoma. Germline V CDR1 and CDR2: PRHDT, FYEKMQ (reference sequence). The V and J ends lost 5 bases and 5 bases respectively, with 17 bases between them. The CDR3 spans 15 residues. As concerns this clone: Its matching antigen is unknown.

All the patients suffered relapse after autologous stem cell transplantation, and brentuximab vedotin exposure differed. Study-wide results and caveats: By C4D1, CD4+ diversity increased significantly, especially in complete responders. Newly diagnosed patients and complete responders had comparable diversity at baseline.

The table came from immunoSEQ multiplex PCR; TCRdb's copy has only in-frame clones and leaves some out. Counted here are about 36,000 clones, roughly three quarters occurring once; the ten biggest clones make up roughly 13%. This specimen was peripheral blood mononuclear cells (PBMCs), taken before the second cycle of nivolumab. The clonotype was recovered from a human donor with classical Hodgkin lymphoma. The chain employs TRBV13 and TRBJ2-3, with a possible D match to TRBD2 (6 bases). CDR3: CASSHRRGGVDTQYF. CDR3 in DNA: TGTGCCAGCAGCCACAGGCGGGGCGGGGTAGATACGCAGTATTTT.